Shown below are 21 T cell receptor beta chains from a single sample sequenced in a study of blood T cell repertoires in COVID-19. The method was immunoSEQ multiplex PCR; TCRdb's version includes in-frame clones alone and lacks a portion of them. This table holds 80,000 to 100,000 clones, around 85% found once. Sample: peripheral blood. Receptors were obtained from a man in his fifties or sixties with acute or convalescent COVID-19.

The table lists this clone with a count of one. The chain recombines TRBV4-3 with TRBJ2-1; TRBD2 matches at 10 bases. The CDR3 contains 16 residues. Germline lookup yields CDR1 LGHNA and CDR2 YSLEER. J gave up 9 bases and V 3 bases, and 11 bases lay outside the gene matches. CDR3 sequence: CASSHILAGVGVEQFF. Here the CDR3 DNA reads TGCGCCAGCAGCCACATCCTAGCGGGAGTAGGGGTTGAGCAGTTCTTC.

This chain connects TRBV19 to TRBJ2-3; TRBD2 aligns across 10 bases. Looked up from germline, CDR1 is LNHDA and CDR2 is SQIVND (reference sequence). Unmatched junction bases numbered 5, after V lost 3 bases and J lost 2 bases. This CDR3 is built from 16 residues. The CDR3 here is CASSMLLAGHTDTQYF. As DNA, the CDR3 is TGTGCCAGTAGTATGTTACTAGCGGGGCACACAGATACGCAGTATTTT.

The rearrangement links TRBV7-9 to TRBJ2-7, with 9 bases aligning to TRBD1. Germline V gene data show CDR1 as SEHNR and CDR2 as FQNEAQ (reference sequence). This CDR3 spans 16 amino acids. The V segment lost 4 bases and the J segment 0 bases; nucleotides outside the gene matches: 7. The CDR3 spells CASSSGTGTNSYEQYF. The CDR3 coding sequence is TGTGCCAGCAGCTCGGGGACAGGGACAAACTCCTACGAGCAGTACTTC.

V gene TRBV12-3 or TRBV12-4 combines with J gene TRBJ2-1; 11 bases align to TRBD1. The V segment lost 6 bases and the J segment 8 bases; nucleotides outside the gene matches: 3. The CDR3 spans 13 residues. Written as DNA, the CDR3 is TGTGCCAGCAGGGGGACAGGGGGGGATGAGCAGTTCTTC. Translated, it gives CASRGTGGDEQFF.

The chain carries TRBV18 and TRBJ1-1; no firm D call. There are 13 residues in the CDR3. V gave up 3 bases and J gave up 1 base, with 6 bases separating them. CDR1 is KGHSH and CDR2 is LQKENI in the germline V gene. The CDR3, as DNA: TGTGCCAGCTCACCGGCAGAGAACACTGAAGCTTTCTTT. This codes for CASSPAENTEAFF.

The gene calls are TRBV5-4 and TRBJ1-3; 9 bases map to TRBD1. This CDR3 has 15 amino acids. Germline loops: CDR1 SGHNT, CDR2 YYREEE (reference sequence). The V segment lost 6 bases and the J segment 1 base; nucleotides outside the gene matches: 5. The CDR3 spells CASTFGTGSGNTIYF. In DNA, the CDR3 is TGTGCCAGCACCTTCGGGACAGGGTCTGGAAACACCATATATTTT.

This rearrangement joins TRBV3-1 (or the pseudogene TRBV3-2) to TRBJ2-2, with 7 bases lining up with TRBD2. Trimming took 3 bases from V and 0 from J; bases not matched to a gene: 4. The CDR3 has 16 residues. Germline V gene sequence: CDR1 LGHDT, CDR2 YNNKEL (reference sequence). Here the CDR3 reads CASSQASGANTGELFF. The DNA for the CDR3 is TGTGCCAGCAGCCAGGCTAGCGGAGCGAACACCGGGGAGCTGTTTTTT.

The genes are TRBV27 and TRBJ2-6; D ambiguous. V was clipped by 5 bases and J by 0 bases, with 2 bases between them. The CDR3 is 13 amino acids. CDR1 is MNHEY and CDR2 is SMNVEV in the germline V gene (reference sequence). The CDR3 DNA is TGTGCCAGCAGTCACTCTGGGGCCAACGTCCTGACTTTC. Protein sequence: CASSHSGANVLTF.

The CDR3 nucleotides are TGTGCCAGCAGTTTCCAGCGGAATTCCTACGAGCAGTACTTC. This gives the protein CASSFQRNSYEQYF. The V call is TRBV27, the J call TRBJ2-7; the D gene is possibly TRBD2 (5 bases). The CDR3 has 14 residues. V lost 3 bases and J 1 base, leaving 10 bases between the germline ends. CDR1 is MNHEY, CDR2 SMNVEV, per germline (reference sequence).

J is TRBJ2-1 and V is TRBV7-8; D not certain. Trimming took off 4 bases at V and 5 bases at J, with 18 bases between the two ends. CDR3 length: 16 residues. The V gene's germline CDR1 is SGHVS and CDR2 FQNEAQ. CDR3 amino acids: CASSYAPRIGHNEQFF. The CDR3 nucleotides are TGTGCCAGCAGCTACGCCCCCCGCATTGGCCACAATGAGCAGTTCTTC.

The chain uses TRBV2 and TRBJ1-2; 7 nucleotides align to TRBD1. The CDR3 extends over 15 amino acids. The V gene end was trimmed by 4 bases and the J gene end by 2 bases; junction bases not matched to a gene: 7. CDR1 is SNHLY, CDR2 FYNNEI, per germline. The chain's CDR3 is CASSVGTALNYGYTF. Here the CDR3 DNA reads TGTGCCAGCAGTGTTGGGACAGCCTTGAACTATGGCTACACCTTC.

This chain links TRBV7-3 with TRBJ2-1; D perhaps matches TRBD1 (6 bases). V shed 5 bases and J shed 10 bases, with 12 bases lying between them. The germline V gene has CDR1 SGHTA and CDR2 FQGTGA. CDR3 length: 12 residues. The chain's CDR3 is CASSPTGLEQFF. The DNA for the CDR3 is TGTGCCAGCAGCCCCACAGGGCTGGAGCAGTTCTTC.

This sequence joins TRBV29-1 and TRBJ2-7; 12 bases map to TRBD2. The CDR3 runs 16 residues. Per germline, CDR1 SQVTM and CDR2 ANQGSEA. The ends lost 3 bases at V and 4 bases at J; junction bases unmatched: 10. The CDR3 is CSVEWATSGSSYEQYF. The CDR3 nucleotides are TGCAGCGTTGAGTGGGCGACTAGCGGGAGTTCTTACGAGCAGTACTTC.

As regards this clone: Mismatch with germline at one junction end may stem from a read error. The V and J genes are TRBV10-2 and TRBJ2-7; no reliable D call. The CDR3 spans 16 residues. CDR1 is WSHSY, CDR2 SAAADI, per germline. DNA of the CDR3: TGCGCCAGCAGTGAGTCCTGGCAGCGCTACCCCTACGAGCGGTACTTC. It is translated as CASSESWQRYPYERYF.

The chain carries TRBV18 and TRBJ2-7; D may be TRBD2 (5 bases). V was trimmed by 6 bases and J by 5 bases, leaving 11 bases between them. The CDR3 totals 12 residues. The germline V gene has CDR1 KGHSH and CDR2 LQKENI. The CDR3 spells CASSFAGDEQYF. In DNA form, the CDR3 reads TGTGCCAGCTCGTTTGCCGGGGACGAGCAGTACTTC.

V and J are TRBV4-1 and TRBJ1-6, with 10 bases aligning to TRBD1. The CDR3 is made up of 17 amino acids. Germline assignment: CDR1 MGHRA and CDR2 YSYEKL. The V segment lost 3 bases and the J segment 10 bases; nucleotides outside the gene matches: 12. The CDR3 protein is CASSHLVWTGGVSPLHF. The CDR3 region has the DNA TGCGCCAGCAGCCACCTTGTCTGGACAGGGGGAGTATCACCCCTCCACTTT.

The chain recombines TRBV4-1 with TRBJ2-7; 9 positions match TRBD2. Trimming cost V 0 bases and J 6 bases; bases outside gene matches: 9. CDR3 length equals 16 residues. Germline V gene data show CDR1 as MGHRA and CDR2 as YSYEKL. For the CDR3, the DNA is TGCGCCAGCAGCCAAGATTTCTGGCGGGAGGGCAGCGAGCAGTACTTC. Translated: CASSQDFWREGSEQYF.

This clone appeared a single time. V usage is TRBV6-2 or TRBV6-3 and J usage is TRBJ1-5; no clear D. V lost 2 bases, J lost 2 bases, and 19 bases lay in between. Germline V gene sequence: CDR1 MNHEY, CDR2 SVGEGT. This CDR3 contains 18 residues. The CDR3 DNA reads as TGTGCCAGCAGTTACGGCGGTTTTCAAGAAGCCCGCAATCAGCCCCAGCATTTT. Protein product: CASSYGGFQEARNQPQHF.

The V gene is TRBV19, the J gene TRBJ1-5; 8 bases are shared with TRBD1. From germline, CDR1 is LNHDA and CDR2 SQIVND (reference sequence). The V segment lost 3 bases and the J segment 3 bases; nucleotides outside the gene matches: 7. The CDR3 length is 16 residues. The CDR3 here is CASSIQGATSNQPQHF. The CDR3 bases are TGTGCCAGTAGTATCCAGGGGGCGACCTCCAATCAGCCCCAGCATTTT.

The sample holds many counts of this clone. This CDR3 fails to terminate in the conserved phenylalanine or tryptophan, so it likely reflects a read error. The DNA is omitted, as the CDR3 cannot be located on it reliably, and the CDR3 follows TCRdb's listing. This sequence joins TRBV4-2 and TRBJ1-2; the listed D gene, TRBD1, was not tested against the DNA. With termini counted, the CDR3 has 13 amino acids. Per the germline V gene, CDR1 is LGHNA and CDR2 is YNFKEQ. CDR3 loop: CASSQESRTGLSV.

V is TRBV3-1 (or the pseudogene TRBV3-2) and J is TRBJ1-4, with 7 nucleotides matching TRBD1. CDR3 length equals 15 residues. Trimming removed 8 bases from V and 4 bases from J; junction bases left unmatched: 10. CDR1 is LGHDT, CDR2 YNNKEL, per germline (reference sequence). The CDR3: CASRKTGIFNEKLFF. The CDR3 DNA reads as TGTGCCAGCCGAAAGACAGGGATTTTTAATGAAAAACTGTTTTTT.